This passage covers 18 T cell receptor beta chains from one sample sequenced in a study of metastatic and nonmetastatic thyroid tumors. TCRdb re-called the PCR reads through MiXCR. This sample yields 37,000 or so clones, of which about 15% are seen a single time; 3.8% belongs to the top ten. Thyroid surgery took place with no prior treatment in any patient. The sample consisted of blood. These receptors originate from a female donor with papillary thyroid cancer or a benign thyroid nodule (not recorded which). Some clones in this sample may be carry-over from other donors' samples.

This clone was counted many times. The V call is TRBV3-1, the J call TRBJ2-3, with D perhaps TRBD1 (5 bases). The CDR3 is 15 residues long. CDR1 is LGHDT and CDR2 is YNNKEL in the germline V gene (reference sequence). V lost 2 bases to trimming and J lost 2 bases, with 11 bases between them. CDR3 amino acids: CASSQWGGFTDTQYF. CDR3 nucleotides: TGTGCCAGCAGCCAATGGGGCGGCTTCACAGATACGCAGTATTTT.

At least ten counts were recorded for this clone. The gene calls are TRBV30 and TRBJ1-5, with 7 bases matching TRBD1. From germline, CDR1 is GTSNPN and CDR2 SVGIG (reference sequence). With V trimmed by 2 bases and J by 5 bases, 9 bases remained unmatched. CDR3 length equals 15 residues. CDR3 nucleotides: TGTGCCTGGAGTCCGCGGACAGGCAACCATCAGCCCCAGCATTTT. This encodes CAWSPRTGNHQPQHF.

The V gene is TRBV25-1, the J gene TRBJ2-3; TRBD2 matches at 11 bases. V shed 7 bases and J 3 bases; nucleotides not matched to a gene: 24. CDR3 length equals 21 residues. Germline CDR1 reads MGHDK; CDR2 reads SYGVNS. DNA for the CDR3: TGTGCCAGCACCAATCCTCCTCTCGGTAGCGGGAGGGCCCATTGGACAGATACGCAGTATTTT. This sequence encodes CASTNPPLGSGRAHWTDTQYF.

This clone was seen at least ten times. The CDR3 coding sequence is TGCGCCAGCAGCTTGGACCCTAGCGGGGGGATCACCGGGGAGCTGTTTTTT. Its protein product is CASSLDPSGGITGELFF. This sequence joins TRBV5-1 and TRBJ2-2; 11 bases align to TRBD2. V gave up 0 bases and J gave up 4 bases; unmatched junction bases: 5. This CDR3 comprises 17 residues. The germline V gene encodes CDR1 SGHRS and CDR2 YFSETQ.

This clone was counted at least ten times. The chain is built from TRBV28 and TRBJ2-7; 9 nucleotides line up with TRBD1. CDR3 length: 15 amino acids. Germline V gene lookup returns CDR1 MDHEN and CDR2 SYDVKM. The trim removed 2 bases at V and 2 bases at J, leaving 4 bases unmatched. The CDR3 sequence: CASSLPGQGTYEQYF. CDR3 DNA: TGTGCCAGCAGTTTACCGGGACAGGGAACCTACGAGCAGTACTTC.

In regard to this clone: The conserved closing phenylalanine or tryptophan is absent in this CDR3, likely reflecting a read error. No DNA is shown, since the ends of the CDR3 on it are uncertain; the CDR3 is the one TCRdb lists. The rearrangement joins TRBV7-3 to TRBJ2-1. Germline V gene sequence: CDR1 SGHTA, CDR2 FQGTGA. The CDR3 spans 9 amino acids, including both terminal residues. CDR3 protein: CASSLTGRC.

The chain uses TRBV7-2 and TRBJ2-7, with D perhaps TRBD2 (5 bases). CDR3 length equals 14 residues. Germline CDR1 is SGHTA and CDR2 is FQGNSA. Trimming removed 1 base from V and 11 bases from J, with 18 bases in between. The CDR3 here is CASSLGGLALGEYF. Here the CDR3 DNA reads TGTGCCAGCAGCTTAGGGGGTCTAGCTCTAGGAGAGTACTTC.

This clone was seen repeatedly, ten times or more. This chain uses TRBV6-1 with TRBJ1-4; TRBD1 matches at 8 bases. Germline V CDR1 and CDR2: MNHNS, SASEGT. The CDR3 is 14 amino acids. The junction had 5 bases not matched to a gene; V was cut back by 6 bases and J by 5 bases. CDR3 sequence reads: CASRPTGGNEKLFF. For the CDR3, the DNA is TGTGCCAGCAGGCCCACAGGGGGGAATGAAAAACTGTTTTTT.

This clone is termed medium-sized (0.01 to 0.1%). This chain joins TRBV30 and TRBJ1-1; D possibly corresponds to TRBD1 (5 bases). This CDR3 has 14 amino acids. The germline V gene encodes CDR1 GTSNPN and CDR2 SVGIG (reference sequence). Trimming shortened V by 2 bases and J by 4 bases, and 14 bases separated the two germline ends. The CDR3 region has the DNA TGTGCCTGGAGTCCAGGGACCCTAGGCACTGAAGCTTTCTTT. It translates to CAWSPGTLGTEAFF.

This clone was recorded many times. CDR3 in DNA: TGCAGTGCTAAGGAACAGGGATACGAGCAGTACTTC. Translating it yields CSAKEQGYEQYF. The chain couples TRBV20-1 to TRBJ2-7; D may be TRBD1 (6 bases). The length of the CDR3 is 12 residues. Per germline, CDR1 DFQATT and CDR2 SNEGSKA (reference sequence). Between the trimmed V and J ends, which lost 4 bases and 4 bases, there was a span of 11 bases.

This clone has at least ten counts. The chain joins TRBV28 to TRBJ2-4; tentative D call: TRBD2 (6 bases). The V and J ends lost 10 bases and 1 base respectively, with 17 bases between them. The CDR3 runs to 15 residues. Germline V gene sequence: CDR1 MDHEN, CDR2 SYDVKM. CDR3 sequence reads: CATRARESAKNIQYF. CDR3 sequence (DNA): TGTGCCACCAGAGCCCGGGAGTCGGCCAAAAACATTCAGTACTTC.

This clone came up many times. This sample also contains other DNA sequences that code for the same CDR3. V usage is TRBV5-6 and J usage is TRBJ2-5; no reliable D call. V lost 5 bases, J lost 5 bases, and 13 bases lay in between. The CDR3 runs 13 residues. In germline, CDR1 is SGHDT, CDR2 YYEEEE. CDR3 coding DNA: TGTGCCAGCAGTCGTGAGTCGGGCGAGACCCAGTACTTC. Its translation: CASSRESGETQYF.

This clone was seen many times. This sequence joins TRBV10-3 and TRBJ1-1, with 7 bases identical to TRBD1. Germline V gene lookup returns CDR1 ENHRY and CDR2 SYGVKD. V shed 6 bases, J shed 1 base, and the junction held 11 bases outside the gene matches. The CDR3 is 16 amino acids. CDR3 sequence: CAIRDTNRGRNTEAFF. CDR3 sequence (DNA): TGTGCCATCAGGGATACTAACAGGGGCCGGAACACTGAAGCTTTCTTT.

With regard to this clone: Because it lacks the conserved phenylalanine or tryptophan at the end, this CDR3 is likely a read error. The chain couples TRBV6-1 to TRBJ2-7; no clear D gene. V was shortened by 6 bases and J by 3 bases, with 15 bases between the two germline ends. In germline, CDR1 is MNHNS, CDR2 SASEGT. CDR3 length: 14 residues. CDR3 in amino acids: CASSLAVRDYEQYL. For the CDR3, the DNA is TGTGCCAGCAGCTTGGCGGTAAGAGACTACGAGCAGTACTTA.

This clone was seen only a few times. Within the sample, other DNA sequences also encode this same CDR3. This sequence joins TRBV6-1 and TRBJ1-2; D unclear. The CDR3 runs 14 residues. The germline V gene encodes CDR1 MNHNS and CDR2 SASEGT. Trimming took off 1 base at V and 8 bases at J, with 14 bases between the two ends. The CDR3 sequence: CASSEGAGGEGYTF. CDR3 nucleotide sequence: TGTGCCAGCAGTGAAGGTGCCGGTGGTGAAGGCTACACCTTC.

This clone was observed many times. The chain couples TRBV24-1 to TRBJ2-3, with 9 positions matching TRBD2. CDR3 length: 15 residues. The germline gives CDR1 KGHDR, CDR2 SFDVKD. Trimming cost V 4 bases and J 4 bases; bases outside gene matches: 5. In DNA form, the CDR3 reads TGTGCCACCAGTGAGGTAGCGGGGGCCCCAGATACGCAGTATTTT. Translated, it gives CATSEVAGAPDTQYF.

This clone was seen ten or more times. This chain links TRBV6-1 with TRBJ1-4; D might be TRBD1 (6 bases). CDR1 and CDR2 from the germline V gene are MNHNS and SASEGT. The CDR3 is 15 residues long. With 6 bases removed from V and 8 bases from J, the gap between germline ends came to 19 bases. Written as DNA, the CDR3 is TGTGCCAGCAGCGCGGGGTGGGGGCTGGGGGAAAAACTGTTTTTT. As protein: CASSAGWGLGEKLFF.

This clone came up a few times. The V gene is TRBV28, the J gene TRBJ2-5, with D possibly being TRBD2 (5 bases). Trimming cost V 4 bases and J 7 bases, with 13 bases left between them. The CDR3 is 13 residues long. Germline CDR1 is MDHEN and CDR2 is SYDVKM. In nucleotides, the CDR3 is TGTGCCAGCAGTTCTCTCGGGGTTGGGACCCAGTACTTC. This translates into CASSSLGVGTQYF.